This T cell receptor (beta chain) was retrieved from a study of shared clonotypes between healthy human individuals. Whole-study results and caveats: Of the naive CD4 clonotypes, about 5% were shared across several donors.

Notes on this clone: What it binds is not known.

The germline gives CDR1 SEHNR, CDR2 FQNEAQ (reference sequence). The length of the CDR3 is 15 residues. V was cut by 8 bases and J by 0 bases, with 15 bases left in between. Clones were sequenced by immunoSEQ multiplex PCR, and TCRdb holds only the in-frame ones, with some missing. This table holds about 1.1 million clones, 70% to 80% found once. The sample consisted of memory CD4+ T cells from PBMCs. Specified subset: CD45RA-negative fraction. The rearrangement uses TRBV7-9 and TRBJ2-3; tentatively, D is TRBD2 (5 bases). The sequence derives from a young man in good health. Some clones in this sample may be carry-over from other donors' samples. The CDR3 is CASGADGSSTDTQYF. The CDR3 DNA is TGTGCCAGCGGAGCGGACGGTTCTAGCACAGATACGCAGTATTTT. Full variable domain (remainder filled in from reference TRBV7-9 and TRBJ2-3): DTGVSQNPRHKITKRGQNVTFRCDPISEHNRLYWYRQTLGQGPEFLTYFQNEAQLEKSRLLSDRFSAERPKGSFSTLEIQRTEQGDSAMYLCASGADGSSTDTQYFGPGTRLTVL.